One and the same sample provided the 18 T cell receptor beta chains below, sequenced in a study of blood T cell repertoires in COVID-19. Sequencing was performed with immunoSEQ multiplex PCR; in TCRdb, only in-frame clones are kept and a portion is missing. The table shows around 300,000 clones, with 88% occurring only once. The sample was PBMCs or T cells enriched from blood (not recorded which). The receptor set was obtained from a woman aged 45-65 years who had recovered from COVID-19.

The chain couples TRBV30 to TRBJ2-4; D is perhaps TRBD2 (6 bases). Germline CDR1 and CDR2: GTSNPN and SVGIG (reference sequence). Trimming left V 2 bases short and J 0 bases short, with 8 bases between. CDR3 length: 14 residues. The CDR3 DNA sequence: TGTGCCTGGAGTCCGGGACTAGCCAAAAACATTCAGTACTTC. Protein sequence: CAWSPGLAKNIQYF. The full variable domain, with the rest looked up from reference TRBV30 and TRBJ2-4, is SQTIHQWPATLVQPVGSPLSLECTVEGTSNPNLYWYRQAAGRGLQLLFYSVGIGQISSEVPQNLSASRPQDRQFILSSKKLLLSDSGFYLCAWSPGLAKNIQYFGAGTRLSVL.

The genes are TRBV18 and TRBJ1-4; 9 bases are shared with TRBD1. Germline V gene sequence: CDR1 KGHSH, CDR2 LQKENI. V lost 3 bases to trimming and J lost 3 bases; unmatched junction nucleotides: 2. This CDR3 is 15 amino acids long. CDR3 nucleotides: TGTGCCAGCTCACCTGGGACAGGGCCTAATGAAAAACTGTTTTTT. This codes for CASSPGTGPNEKLFF.

DNA of the CDR3: TGTGCCAGCAGGACAGTGCCCATGAACACTGAAGCTTTCTTT. This codes for CASRTVPMNTEAFF. V is TRBV28 and J is TRBJ1-1, with a weak D call TRBD1 (5 bases). Between the trimmed V and J ends, which lost 6 bases and 0 bases, there was a span of 11 bases. The germline gives CDR1 MDHEN, CDR2 SYDVKM. The CDR3 totals 14 residues.

This clone came up a few times. The chain recombines TRBV7-2 with TRBJ1-4; D is uncertain. Looked up from germline, CDR1 is SGHTA and CDR2 is FQGNSA. Trimming removed 3 bases from V and 0 bases from J, with 20 bases in between. This CDR3 has 19 amino acids. CDR3 sequence: CASSLGKLDYTATNEKLFF. DNA for the CDR3: TGTGCCAGCAGCTTGGGGAAACTAGACTATACCGCAACTAATGAAAAACTGTTTTTT.

The V call is TRBV4-3, the J call TRBJ1-4, with D perhaps TRBD1 (6 bases). Trimming took 3 bases from V and 8 from J, leaving 19 bases between them. CDR1 LGHNA and CDR2 YSLEER come from the germline V gene. CDR3 size: 16 residues. CDR3 loop: CASSQARRGGWEKLFF. CDR3 nucleotides: TGCGCCAGCAGCCAGGCCAGGCGAGGGGGTTGGGAAAAACTGTTTTTT.

This chain joins TRBV11-1 and TRBJ2-7; TRBD2 agrees at 7 bases. This CDR3 has 15 amino acids. The V and J ends lost 5 bases and 5 bases, in that order; junction bases with no gene match: 12. Germline V lookup: CDR1 SGHAT, CDR2 FQDESV (reference sequence). This CDR3 reads CASSPLGGRSHEQYF. Here the CDR3 DNA reads TGTGCCAGCAGCCCTCTGGGCGGGAGAAGCCACGAGCAGTACTTC.

The chain recombines TRBV5-1 with TRBJ2-1, with 9 bases aligning to TRBD2. The CDR3 covers 17 residues. CDR1 SGHRS and CDR2 YFSETQ come from the germline V gene. The ends lost 0 bases at V and 7 bases at J; junction bases unmatched: 11. The CDR3 DNA sequence: TGCGCCAGCAGCTTGGGATCGGCGGGAGGGCCAAAGAATGAGCAGTTCTTC. This translates into CASSLGSAGGPKNEQFF.

This clone showed up just once. The V call is TRBV19, the J call TRBJ1-5, with TRBD1 as a possible D gene (5 bases). Germline values: CDR1 LNHDA, CDR2 SQIVND (reference sequence). The CDR3 has 15 amino acids. V lost 5 bases, J lost 6 bases, and 17 bases lay in between. The CDR3 here is CASSPPRGGPQPQHF. Here the CDR3 DNA reads TGTGCCAGTAGTCCCCCGCGGGGGGGACCTCAGCCCCAGCATTTT.

The rearrangement joins TRBV6-5 to TRBJ2-2; possible D gene TRBD1, 5 bases. CDR1 MNHEY and CDR2 SVGAGI come from the germline V gene. There are 14 residues in the CDR3. Trimming shortened V by 7 bases and J by 1 base, and 10 bases separated the two germline ends. In DNA form, the CDR3 reads TGTGCCAGCATGCCAGACAGGAACACCGGGGAGCTGTTTTTT. Translating gives CASMPDRNTGELFF.

V is TRBV4-3 and J is TRBJ2-7; 8 positions agree with TRBD1. The CDR3 runs 16 residues. After removal of 2 bases from V and 2 bases from J, the junction contained 8 bases not matched to a gene. The V gene's germline CDR1 is LGHNA and CDR2 YSLEER. The CDR3 loop is CASSQMTGVITYEQYF. The CDR3 coding sequence is TGCGCCAGCAGCCAAATGACAGGGGTTATCACCTACGAGCAGTACTTC.

This chain links TRBV4-2 with TRBJ2-7; 14 bases are a match to TRBD2. CDR1 LGHNA and CDR2 YNFKEQ come from the germline V gene. V lost 1 base, J lost 3 bases, and 8 bases stayed unmatched. The CDR3 spans 18 residues. CDR3: CASSQGIGTSGSIYEQYF. CDR3 DNA sequence: TGTGCCAGCAGCCAAGGAATCGGGACTAGCGGGAGTATCTACGAGCAGTACTTC.

The chain links TRBV6-2 or TRBV6-3 to TRBJ1-5; a weak D match, TRBD1 (6 bases). The ends were cut back, 6 bases at V and 8 bases at J, with 17 bases in the middle. Germline V gene lookup returns CDR1 MNHEY and CDR2 SVGEGT. This CDR3 comprises 14 residues. CDR3 residues: CASSIDRSREPQHF. CDR3 coding DNA: TGTGCCAGCAGCATAGACAGGTCAAGAGAGCCCCAGCATTTT.

The J gene is TRBJ1-5, the V gene TRBV5-5; D is perhaps TRBD1 (5 bases). Per germline, CDR1 SGHKS and CDR2 YYEKEE (reference sequence). V was shortened by 4 bases and J by 3 bases, with 11 bases between the two germline ends. CDR3 length: 14 residues. The CDR3 loop is CASSPTATNQPQHF. CDR3 sequence (DNA): TGTGCCAGCAGCCCGACAGCCACCAATCAGCCCCAGCATTTT.

The chain carries TRBV14 and TRBJ2-1, with D unclear. The CDR3 extends over 13 amino acids. Germline loops: CDR1 SGHDN, CDR2 FVKESK. The V gene lost 2 bases and the J gene lost 9 bases, with 11 bases spanning the gap. CDR3 in amino acids: CASSQYIGGEQFF. In nucleotides, the CDR3 is TGTGCCAGCAGCCAATACATAGGCGGTGAGCAGTTCTTC.

V usage is TRBV28 and J usage is TRBJ1-4; no reliable D call. Germline V gene data show CDR1 as MDHEN and CDR2 as SYDVKM. This CDR3 is 13 amino acids long. The V gene lost 10 bases and the J gene lost 7 bases, with 16 bases spanning the gap. The CDR3 sequence is CAIQTGGGEKLFF. The DNA for the CDR3 is TGTGCCATCCAGACCGGAGGAGGTGAAAAACTGTTTTTT.

This clone has more than one count but fewer than ten. The chain joins TRBV28 to TRBJ1-5; tentative D call: TRBD1 (5 bases). V gave up 10 bases and J gave up 2 bases, with 27 bases separating them. This CDR3 contains 18 residues. Per the germline V gene, CDR1 is MDHEN and CDR2 is SYDVKM. Written as DNA, the CDR3 is TGTGCCACCAAGAGGGGACTTTTAGGCATATCCGGCAATCAGCCCCAGCATTTT. It translates to CATKRGLLGISGNQPQHF.

The J gene is TRBJ2-2, the V gene TRBV11-1; D ambiguous. The CDR3 extends over 13 amino acids. The V gene's germline CDR1 is SGHAT and CDR2 FQDESV (reference sequence). The V end lost 4 bases, the J end lost 4 bases, and 7 bases lay between the germline ends. The CDR3 loop reads CASSSYRTGELFF. As DNA, the CDR3 is TGTGCCAGCAGCTCCTATCGCACCGGGGAGCTGTTTTTT.

The V and J genes are TRBV7-9 and TRBJ1-3; no definite D call. The germline V gene has CDR1 SEHNR and CDR2 FQNEAQ (reference sequence). V lost 2 bases and J 3 bases, leaving 14 bases between the germline ends. This CDR3 has 16 residues. The CDR3: CASSLFDNAYGNTIYF. The CDR3 nucleotides read TGTGCCAGCAGCTTATTTGATAACGCCTATGGAAACACCATATATTTT.